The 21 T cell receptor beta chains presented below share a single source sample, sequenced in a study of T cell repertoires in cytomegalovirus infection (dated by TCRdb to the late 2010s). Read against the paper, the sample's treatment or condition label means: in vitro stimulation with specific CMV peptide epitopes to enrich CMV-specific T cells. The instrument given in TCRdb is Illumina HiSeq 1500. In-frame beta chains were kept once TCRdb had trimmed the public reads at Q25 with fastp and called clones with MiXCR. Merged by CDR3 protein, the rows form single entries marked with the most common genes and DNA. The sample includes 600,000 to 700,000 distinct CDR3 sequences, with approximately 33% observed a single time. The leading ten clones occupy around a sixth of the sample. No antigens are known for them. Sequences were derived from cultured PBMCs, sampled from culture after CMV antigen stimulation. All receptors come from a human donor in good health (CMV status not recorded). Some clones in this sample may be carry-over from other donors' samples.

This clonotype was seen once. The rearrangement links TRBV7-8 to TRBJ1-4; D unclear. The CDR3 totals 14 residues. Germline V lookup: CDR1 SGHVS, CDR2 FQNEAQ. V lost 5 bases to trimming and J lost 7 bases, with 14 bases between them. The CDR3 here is CASSTPGVIEKLFF. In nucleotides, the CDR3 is TGTGCCAGCAGCACCCCGGGAGTTATTGAAAAACTGTTTTTT.

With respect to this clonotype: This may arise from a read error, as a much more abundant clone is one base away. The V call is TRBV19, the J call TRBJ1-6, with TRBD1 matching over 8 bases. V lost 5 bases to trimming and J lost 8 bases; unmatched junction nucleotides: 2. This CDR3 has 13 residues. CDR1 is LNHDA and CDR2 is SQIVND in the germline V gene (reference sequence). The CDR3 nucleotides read TGTGCCAGTAGTGGGACAGGACATTCACCCCTCCACTTT. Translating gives CASSGTGHSPLHF.

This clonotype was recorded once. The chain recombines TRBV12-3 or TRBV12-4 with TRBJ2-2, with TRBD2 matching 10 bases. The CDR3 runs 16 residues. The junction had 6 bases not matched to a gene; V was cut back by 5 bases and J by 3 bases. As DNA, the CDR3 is TGTGCCAGCAGTCCAAGCGGGGGGGCGGACACCGGGGAGCTGTTTTTT. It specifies CASSPSGGADTGELFF.

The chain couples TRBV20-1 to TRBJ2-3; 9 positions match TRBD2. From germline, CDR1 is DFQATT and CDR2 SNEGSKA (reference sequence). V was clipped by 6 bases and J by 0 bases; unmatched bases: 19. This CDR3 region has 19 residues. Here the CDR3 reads CSALWGSGRAWISTDTQYF. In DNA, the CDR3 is TGCAGTGCCCTCTGGGGTAGCGGGAGAGCGTGGATAAGCACAGATACGCAGTATTTT.

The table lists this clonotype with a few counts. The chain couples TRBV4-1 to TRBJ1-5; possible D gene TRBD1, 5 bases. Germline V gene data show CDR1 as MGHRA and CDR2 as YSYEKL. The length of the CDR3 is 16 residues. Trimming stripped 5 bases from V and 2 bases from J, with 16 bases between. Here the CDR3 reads CASSTNPGLGNQPQHF. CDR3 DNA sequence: TGCGCCAGCAGCACCAACCCGGGACTCGGCAATCAGCCCCAGCATTTT.

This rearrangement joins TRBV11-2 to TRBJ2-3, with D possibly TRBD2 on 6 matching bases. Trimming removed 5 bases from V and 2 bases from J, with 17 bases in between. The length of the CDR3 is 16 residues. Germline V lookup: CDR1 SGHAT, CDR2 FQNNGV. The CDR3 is CASSPSDSGYTDTQYF. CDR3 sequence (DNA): TGTGCCAGCAGCCCCTCAGATAGCGGATACACAGATACGCAGTATTTT.

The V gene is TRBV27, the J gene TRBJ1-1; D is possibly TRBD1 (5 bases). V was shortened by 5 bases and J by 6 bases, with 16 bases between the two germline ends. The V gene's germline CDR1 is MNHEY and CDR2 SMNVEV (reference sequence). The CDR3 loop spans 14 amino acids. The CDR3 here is CASSPRVFEPEAFF. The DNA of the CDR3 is TGTGCCAGCAGTCCCAGGGTATTCGAACCTGAAGCTTTCTTT.

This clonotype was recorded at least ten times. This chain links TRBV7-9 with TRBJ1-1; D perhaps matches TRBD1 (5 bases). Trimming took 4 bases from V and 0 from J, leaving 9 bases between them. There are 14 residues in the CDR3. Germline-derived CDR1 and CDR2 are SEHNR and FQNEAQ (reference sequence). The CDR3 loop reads CASSWETVNTEAFF. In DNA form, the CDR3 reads TGTGCCAGCAGCTGGGAGACAGTGAACACTGAAGCTTTCTTT.

The CDR3 region is CATSGRQGRDTEAFF. CDR3 nucleotide sequence: TGTGCCACCAGCGGTAGACAGGGTAGAGACACTGAAGCTTTCTTT. The J gene is TRBJ1-1, the V gene TRBV15, with 7 bases aligning to TRBD1. Germline V CDR1 and CDR2: LNHNV, YYDKDF (reference sequence). V lost 5 bases and J lost 3; bases outside the gene matches: 9. The CDR3 spans 15 residues.

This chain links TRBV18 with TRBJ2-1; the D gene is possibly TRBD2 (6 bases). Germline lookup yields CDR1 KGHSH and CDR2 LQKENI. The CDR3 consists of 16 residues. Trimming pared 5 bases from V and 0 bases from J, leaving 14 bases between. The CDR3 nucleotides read TGTGCCAGCTCAGGATCTAGCGCTAGCTCCTACAATGAGCAGTTCTTC. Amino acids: CASSGSSASSYNEQFF.

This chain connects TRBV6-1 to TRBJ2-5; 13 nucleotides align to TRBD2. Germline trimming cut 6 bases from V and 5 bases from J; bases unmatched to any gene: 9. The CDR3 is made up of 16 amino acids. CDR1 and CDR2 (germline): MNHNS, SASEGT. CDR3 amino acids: CASSYGLAGEAETQYF. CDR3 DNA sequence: TGTGCCAGCAGCTACGGACTAGCGGGAGAAGCGGAGACCCAGTACTTC.

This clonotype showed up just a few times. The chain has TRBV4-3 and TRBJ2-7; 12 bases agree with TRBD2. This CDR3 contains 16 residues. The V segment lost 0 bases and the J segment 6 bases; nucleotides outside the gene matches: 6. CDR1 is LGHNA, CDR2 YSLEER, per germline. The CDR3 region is CASSQDALAGGREQYF. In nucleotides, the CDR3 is TGCGCCAGCAGCCAAGATGCACTAGCGGGAGGTCGCGAGCAGTACTTC.

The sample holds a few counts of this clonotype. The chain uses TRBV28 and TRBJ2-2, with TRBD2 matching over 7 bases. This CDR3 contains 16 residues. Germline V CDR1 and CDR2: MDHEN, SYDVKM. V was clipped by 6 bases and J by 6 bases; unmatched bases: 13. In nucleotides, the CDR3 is TGTGCCAGCAGAGCCCGGGGACTATCTCGCCCCGGGGAGCTGTTTTTT. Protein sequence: CASRARGLSRPGELFF.

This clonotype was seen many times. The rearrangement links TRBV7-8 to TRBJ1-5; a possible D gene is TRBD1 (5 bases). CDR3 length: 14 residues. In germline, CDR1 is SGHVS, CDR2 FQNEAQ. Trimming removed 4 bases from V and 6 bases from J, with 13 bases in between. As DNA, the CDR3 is TGTGCCAGCAGCTCGGGACTGGCGGGTCAGCCCCAGCATTTT. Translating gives CASSSGLAGQPQHF.

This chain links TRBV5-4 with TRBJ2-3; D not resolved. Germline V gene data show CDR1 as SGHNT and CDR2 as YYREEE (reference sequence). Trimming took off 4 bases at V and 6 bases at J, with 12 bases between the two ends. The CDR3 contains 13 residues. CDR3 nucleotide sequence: TGTGCCAGCAGCGTAGGAGCTAGGGATACGCAGTATTTT. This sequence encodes CASSVGARDTQYF.

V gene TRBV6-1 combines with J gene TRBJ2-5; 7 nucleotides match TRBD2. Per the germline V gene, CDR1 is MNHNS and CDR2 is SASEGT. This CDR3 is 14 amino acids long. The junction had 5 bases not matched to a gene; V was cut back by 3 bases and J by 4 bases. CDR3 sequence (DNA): TGTGCCAGCAGTGAGCGGACTAGAGGAGAGACCCAGTACTTC. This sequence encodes CASSERTRGETQYF.

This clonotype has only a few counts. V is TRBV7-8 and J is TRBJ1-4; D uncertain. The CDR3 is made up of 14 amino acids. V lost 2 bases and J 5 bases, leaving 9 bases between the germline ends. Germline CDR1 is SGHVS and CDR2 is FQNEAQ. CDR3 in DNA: TGTGCCAGCAGCTTAATTGGAGAGAATGAAAAACTGTTTTTT. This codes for CASSLIGENEKLFF.

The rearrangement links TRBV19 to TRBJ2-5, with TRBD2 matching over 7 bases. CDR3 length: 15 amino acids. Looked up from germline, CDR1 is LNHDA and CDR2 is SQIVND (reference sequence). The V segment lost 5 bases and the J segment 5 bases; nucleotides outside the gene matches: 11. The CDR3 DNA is TGTGCCAGTAGTGGTGGCCGGGGGGAGTGGGAGACCCAGTACTTC. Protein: CASSGGRGEWETQYF.

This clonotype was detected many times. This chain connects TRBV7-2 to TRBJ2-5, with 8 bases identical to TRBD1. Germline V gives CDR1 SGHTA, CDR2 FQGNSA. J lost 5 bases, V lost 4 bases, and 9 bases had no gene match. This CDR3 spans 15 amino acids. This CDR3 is CASSSGGQGTETQYF. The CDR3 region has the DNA TGTGCCAGCAGCTCAGGAGGACAGGGAACGGAGACCCAGTACTTC.

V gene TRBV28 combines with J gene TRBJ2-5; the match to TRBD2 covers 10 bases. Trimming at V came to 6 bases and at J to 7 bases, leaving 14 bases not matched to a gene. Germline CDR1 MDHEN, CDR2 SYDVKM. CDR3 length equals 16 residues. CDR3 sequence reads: CASSERLAGVFGTQYF. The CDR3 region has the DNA TGTGCCAGCAGCGAACGGCTAGCGGGGGTTTTCGGGACCCAGTACTTC. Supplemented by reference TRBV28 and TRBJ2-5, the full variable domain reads DVKVTQSSRYLVKRTGEKVFLECVQDMDHENMFWYRQDPGLGLRLIYFSYDVKMKEKGDIPEGYSVSREKKERFSLILESASTNQTSMYLCASSERLAGVFGTQYFGPGTRLLVL.

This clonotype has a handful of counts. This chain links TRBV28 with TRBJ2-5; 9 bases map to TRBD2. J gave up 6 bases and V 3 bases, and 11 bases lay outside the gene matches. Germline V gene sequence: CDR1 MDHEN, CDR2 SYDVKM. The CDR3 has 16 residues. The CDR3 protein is CASSFRLAGMRQTQYF. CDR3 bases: TGTGCCAGCAGTTTTAGGCTAGCGGGGATGAGGCAGACCCAGTACTTC.